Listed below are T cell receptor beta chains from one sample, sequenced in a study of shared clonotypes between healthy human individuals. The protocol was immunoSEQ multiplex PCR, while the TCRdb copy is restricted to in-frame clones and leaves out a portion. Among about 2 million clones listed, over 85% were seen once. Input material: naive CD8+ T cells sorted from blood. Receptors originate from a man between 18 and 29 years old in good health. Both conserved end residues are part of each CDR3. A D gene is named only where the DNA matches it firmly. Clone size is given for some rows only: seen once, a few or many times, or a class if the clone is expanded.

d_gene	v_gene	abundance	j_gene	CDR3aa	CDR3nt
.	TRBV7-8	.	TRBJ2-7	CASSPPSGNEQYF	TGTGCCAGCAGCCCTCCCTCAGGGAACGAGCAGTACTTC
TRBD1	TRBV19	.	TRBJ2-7	CASSISRQGEQYF	TGTGCCAGTAGTATTTCCCGACAGGGCGAGCAGTACTTC
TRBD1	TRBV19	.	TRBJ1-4	CASGGDATNEKLFF	TGTGCTTCAGGGGGGGACGCAACTAATGAAAAACTGTTTTTT
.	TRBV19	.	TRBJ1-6	CASSTRTNSPLHF	TGTGCCAGTAGTACACGGACAAATTCACCCCTCCACTTT
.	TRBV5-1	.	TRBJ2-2	CASSLDLDVTGELFF	TGCGCCAGCAGCTTGGACCTCGACGTAACCGGGGAGCTGTTTTTT
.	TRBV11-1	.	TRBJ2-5	CASSLGGGDQETQYF	TGTGCCAGCAGCTTAGGGGGTGGCGACCAAGAGACCCAGTACTTC
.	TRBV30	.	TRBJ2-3	CAWSEGLTDTQYF	TGTGCCTGGAGTGAAGGATTGACAGATACGCAGTATTTT
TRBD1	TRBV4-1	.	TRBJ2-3	CASSQGQGWADTQYF	TGCGCCAGCAGCCAAGGACAGGGGTGGGCAGATACGCAGTATTTT
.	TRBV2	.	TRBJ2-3	CASGASLADTQYF	TGTGCCAGCGGGGCGAGCCTGGCAGATACGCAGTATTTT
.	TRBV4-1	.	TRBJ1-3	CASSPSPSSGNTIYF	TGCGCCAGCAGCCCCTCCCCCAGCTCTGGAAACACCATATATTTT
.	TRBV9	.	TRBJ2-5	CASSVALGTSEVAQYF	TGTGCCAGCAGCGTAGCCCTGGGCACATCGGAAGTGGCCCAGTACTTC
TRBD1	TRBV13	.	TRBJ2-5	CASSLGQTGPETQYF	TGTGCCAGCAGCTTAGGCCAGACAGGGCCAGAGACCCAGTACTTC
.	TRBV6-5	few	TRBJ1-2	CASSYSGGGGYTF	TGTGCCAGCAGTTATTCTGGGGGAGGCGGCTACACCTTC
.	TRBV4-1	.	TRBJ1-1	CASSQEQVTDEAFF	TGCGCCAGCAGCCAAGAACAAGTAACAGATGAAGCTTTCTTT
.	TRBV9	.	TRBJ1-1	CASSLYQGGTEAFF	TGTGCCAGCAGCCTCTACCAGGGTGGAACTGAAGCTTTCTTT
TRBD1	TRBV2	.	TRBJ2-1	CASLRQGADHEQFF	TGTGCCAGCCTGCGGCAGGGGGCCGACCATGAGCAGTTCTTC
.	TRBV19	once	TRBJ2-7	CASSTSDGFEQYF	TGTGCCAGTAGTACTTCTGACGGATTCGAGCAGTACTTC
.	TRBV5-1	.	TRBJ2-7	CASRVGSGYEQYF	TGCGCCAGCCGGGTCGGGAGTGGGTACGAGCAGTACTTC
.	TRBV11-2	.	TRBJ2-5	CASRAVGPGALETQYF	TGTGCCAGCAGAGCTGTCGGACCAGGAGCGCTAGAGACCCAGTACTTC
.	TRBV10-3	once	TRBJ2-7	CAISEHPGPINYEQYF	TGTGCCATCAGTGAGCACCCGGGACCGATTAACTACGAGCAGTACTTC
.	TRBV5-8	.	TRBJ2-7	CASSLVAAYEQYF	TGTGCCAGCAGCTTGGTGGCAGCCTACGAGCAGTACTTC
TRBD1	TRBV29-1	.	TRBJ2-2	CSVTGSSGELFF	TGCAGCGTGACAGGGAGTTCCGGGGAGCTGTTTTTT
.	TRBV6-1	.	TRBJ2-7	CASSEGPGRYSYEQYF	TGTGCCAGCAGTGAAGGCCCGGGGCGATACTCCTACGAGCAGTACTTC
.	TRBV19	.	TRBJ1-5	CASLGSYSNQPQHF	TGTGCCAGCCTGGGTAGTTATAGCAATCAGCCCCAGCATTTT
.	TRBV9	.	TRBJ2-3	CASSVPMTGPVDDTQYF	TGTGCCAGCAGCGTTCCCATGACGGGACCCGTCGACGATACGCAGTATTTT
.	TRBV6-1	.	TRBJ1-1	CASTRRLDFEAFF	TGTGCCAGCACCCGTCGACTCGACTTTGAAGCTTTCTTT
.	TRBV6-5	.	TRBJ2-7	CASSYSSGVRTYEQYF	TGTGCCAGCAGTTACTCGAGCGGAGTTCGTACCTACGAGCAGTACTTC
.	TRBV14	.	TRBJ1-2	CASSQEGLYGYTF	TGTGCCAGCAGCCAAGAAGGGCTATATGGCTACACCTTC
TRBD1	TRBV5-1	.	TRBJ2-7	CASSLRTGSWEQYF	TGCGCCAGCAGCCTCAGGACAGGGAGTTGGGAGCAGTACTTC
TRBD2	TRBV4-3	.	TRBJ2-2	CASSQDGGGRTGELFF	TGCGCCAGCAGCCAAGATGGCGGGGGTCGGACCGGGGAGCTGTTTTTT
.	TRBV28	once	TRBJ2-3	CASSDTRATDTQYF	TGTGCCAGCAGTGATACAAGGGCTACAGATACGCAGTATTTT
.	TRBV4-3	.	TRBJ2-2	CASSRGGEDGELFF	TGCGCCAGCAGCCGTGGGGGAGAGGACGGGGAGCTGTTTTTT
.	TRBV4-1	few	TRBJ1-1	CASSQGDATEAFF	TGCGCCAGCAGCCAAGGGGACGCGACTGAAGCTTTCTTT
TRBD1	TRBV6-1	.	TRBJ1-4	CASSEGTGGAGKLFF	TGTGCCAGCAGTGAGGGGACAGGGGGCGCAGGGAAACTGTTTTTT
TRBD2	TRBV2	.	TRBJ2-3	CASSLGGGLDTQYF	TGTGCCAGCAGCCTCGGGGGGGGTTTGGATACGCAGTATTTT
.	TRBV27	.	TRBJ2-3	CASSLLGDTQYF	TGTGCCAGCAGTTTATTAGGGGATACGCAGTATTTT
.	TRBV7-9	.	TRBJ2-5	CASSSQGEETQYF	TGTGCCAGCAGCTCTCAAGGGGAAGAGACCCAGTACTTC
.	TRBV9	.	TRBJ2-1	CASSSGQTHEQFF	TGTGCCAGCAGCTCAGGACAAACTCATGAGCAGTTCTTC
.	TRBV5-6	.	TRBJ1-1	CASISGGENTEAFF	TGTGCCAGCATCTCTGGTGGGGAGAACACTGAAGCTTTCTTT
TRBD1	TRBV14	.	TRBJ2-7	CASSPTGGSYEQYF	TGTGCCAGCAGTCCAACAGGGGGGTCCTACGAGCAGTACTTC
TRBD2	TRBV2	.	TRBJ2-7	CASTERGLAEAYEQYF	TGTGCCAGCACCGAACGGGGACTAGCGGAAGCCTACGAGCAGTACTTC
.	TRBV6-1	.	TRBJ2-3	CASSEAVLAYSTDTQYF	TGTGCCAGCAGTGAAGCCGTACTAGCTTATAGCACAGATACGCAGTATTTT
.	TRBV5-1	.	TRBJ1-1	CASSLDPGDTEAFF	TGCGCCAGCAGCTTGGATCCAGGGGACACTGAAGCTTTCTTT
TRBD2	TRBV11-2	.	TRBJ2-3	CASSLGGAADTQYF	TGTGCCAGCAGCCTCGGGGGGGCGGCAGATACGCAGTATTTT